This T cell receptor beta chain came from a study of Graves' ophthalmopathy and Graves' hyperthyroidism. Excluded were patients with other autoimmune diseases, uncontrolled infections, pregnancy or lactation. The CDR3 runs 15 residues. The V and J ends lost 2 bases and 1 base respectively, with 12 bases between them. CDR1 is SGDLS, CDR2 YYNGEE, per germline. The authors amplified TCR beta CDR3 regions, and they did so from RNA transcripts for repertoire sequencing. HTBI primers primed a first-round RT-PCR, and a second-round multiplex PCR followed. MiXCR, applied by TCRdb to the multiplex PCR reads, yields one record per CDR3 protein. The data hold about 1.1 million distinct CDR3 sequences, with 35% to 40% observed a single time.

Sequencing input: peripheral blood or thyroid tissue (not recorded which). The J gene is TRBJ2-5, the V gene TRBV9, with D maybe TRBD1 (7 bases). The sequence derives from an adult man with Graves' hyperthyroidism. The CDR3 is CASSVTQGGQETQYF. CDR3 coding DNA: TGTGCCAGCAGCGTCACCCAGGGGGGCCAAGAGACCCAGTACTTC. The variable domain in full, completed from reference TRBV9 and TRBJ2-5, reads DSGVTQTPKHLITATGQRVTLRCSPRSGDLSVYWYQQSLDQGLQFLIQYYNGEERAKGNILERFSAQQFPDLHSELNLSSLELGDSALYFCASSVTQGGQETQYFGPGTRLLVL.